These 20 T cell receptor beta chains originate from one sample sequenced in a study of T cell responses to AZD1222 COVID-19 vaccine. Profiled with immunoSEQ multiplex PCR; TCRdb holds only in-frame clones, not every one. The sample lists about 140,000 clones, around nine tenths occurring once. Here the sequenced sample was peripheral blood, taken on day 0 of AZD1222 vaccination. Every receptor here comes from an adult in good health.

J is TRBJ1-4 and V is TRBV28; possible D gene TRBD1, 5 bases. V was shortened by 5 bases and J by 2 bases, with 9 bases between the two germline ends. Germline V lookup: CDR1 MDHEN, CDR2 SYDVKM. The CDR3 spans 14 residues. CDR3 coding DNA: TGTGCCAGCAGTCGCGGGGGGACTAATGAAAAACTGTTTTTT. Its translation is CASSRGGTNEKLFF.

V usage is TRBV5-1 and J usage is TRBJ2-3, with TRBD2 as a possible D gene (5 bases). Trimming cost V 4 bases and J 4 bases, with 22 bases left between them. CDR1 and CDR2 from the germline V gene are SGHRS and YFSETQ. The CDR3 has 17 residues. In nucleotides, the CDR3 is TGCGCCAGCAGCGTGGAAGGTTCGCCCGGGGAAGCAGATACGCAGTATTTT. Translated, it gives CASSVEGSPGEADTQYF.

The chain links TRBV7-3 to TRBJ2-3; 7 bases are a match to TRBD2. In germline, CDR1 is SGHTA, CDR2 FQGTGA. This CDR3 is built from 16 residues. Trimming removed 5 bases from V and 4 bases from J; junction bases left unmatched: 12. CDR3 protein: CASSLARLAYADTQYF. The CDR3 DNA reads as TGTGCCAGCAGCCTAGCCCGACTAGCTTACGCAGATACGCAGTATTTT.

The CDR3 DNA follows: TGTGCCAGCAGGGACAGGGCCAATCAGCCCCAGCATTTT. Translation: CASRDRANQPQHF. The chain combines TRBV6-5 with TRBJ1-5; 8 bases agree with TRBD1. Per the germline V gene, CDR1 is MNHEY and CDR2 is SVGAGI. V dropped 6 bases and J dropped 3; count of bases not matched to a gene: 1. CDR3 length equals 13 residues.

The table lists this clone with a few counts. V is TRBV7-6 and J is TRBJ2-1, with a possible D match to TRBD2 (5 bases). This CDR3 comprises 14 residues. Germline-derived CDR1 and CDR2 are SGHVS and FNYEAQ. Between the trimmed V and J ends, which lost 3 bases and 8 bases, there was a span of 14 bases. The CDR3 protein is CASSFSKWRHEQFF. The CDR3 nucleotides read TGTGCCAGCAGCTTCTCAAAGTGGAGGCATGAGCAGTTCTTC.

The chain links TRBV7-3 to TRBJ2-2, with D tentatively TRBD1 (7 bases). Germline-derived CDR1 and CDR2 are SGHTA and FQGTGA. V lost 6 bases and J 3 bases, leaving 14 bases between the germline ends. The CDR3 loop spans 15 amino acids. CDR3 sequence: CASSFQGGYTGELFF. The CDR3 DNA is TGTGCCAGCAGTTTCCAGGGGGGATACACCGGGGAGCTGTTTTTT.

This clone was observed a handful of times. This rearrangement joins TRBV13 to TRBJ2-7, with D possibly called TRBD1 or TRBD2 (6 bases each). CDR1 and CDR2 from the germline V gene are PRHDT and FYEKMQ (reference sequence). This CDR3 has 14 residues. Trimming cost V 4 bases and J 3 bases, with 13 bases left between them. The CDR3 coding sequence is TGTGCCAGCAGCTCCCGACAGGACTACTACGAGCAGTACTTC. It yields the protein CASSSRQDYYEQYF.

The genes are TRBV4-1 and TRBJ1-2; D uncertain. Trimming stripped 1 base from V and 4 bases from J, with 13 bases between. From germline, CDR1 is MGHRA and CDR2 YSYEKL. The CDR3 runs to 15 residues. CDR3 amino acids: CASSQVAHSSYGYTF. The CDR3 DNA follows: TGCGCCAGCAGCCAAGTGGCGCATTCCAGCTATGGCTACACCTTC.

This chain's CDR3 is CSVHQPLNTEAFF. Here the CDR3 DNA reads TGCAGCGTTCACCAGCCCTTGAACACTGAAGCTTTCTTT. This rearrangement joins TRBV29-1 to TRBJ1-1; D is ambiguous. V lost 5 bases to trimming and J lost 0 bases, with 10 bases between them. Germline V CDR1 and CDR2: SQVTM, ANQGSEA. The CDR3 contains 13 residues.

V and J are TRBV7-9 and TRBJ2-6; D gene ambiguous. The V end lost 3 bases, the J end lost 2 bases, and 8 bases lay between the germline ends. This CDR3 is 15 amino acids long. Germline V gives CDR1 SEHNR, CDR2 FQNEAQ (reference sequence). The chain's CDR3 is CASSLEHPGANVLTF. The DNA for the CDR3 is TGTGCCAGCAGCTTGGAACACCCTGGGGCCAACGTCCTGACTTTC.

The V gene is TRBV6-4, the J gene TRBJ2-1; D tentatively reads TRBD1 or TRBD2 (6 bases each). Trimming left V 0 bases short and J 6 bases short, with 12 bases between. The CDR3 has 15 residues. Germline loops: CDR1 MRHNA, CDR2 SNTAGT. The CDR3: CASSDSGGGRNEQFF. The CDR3 DNA reads as TGTGCCAGCAGTGACTCTGGAGGGGGACGCAATGAGCAGTTCTTC.

This clone occurred once. The chain employs TRBV24-1 and TRBJ2-2; maybe TRBD1 (7 bases). Germline CDR1 reads KGHDR; CDR2 reads SFDVKD. Trimming cost V 3 bases and J 6 bases, with 19 bases left between them. The CDR3 is 17 residues long. The CDR3 DNA reads TGTGCCACCAGTGATCCAAAGAGCGGCAGGGGGGCCGGGGAGCTGTTTTTT. Protein product: CATSDPKSGRGAGELFF.

This clone has only one observation. The gene calls are TRBV6-1 and TRBJ1-1; 8 bases fit TRBD1. CDR3 length: 14 amino acids. Unmatched junction bases numbered 7, after V lost 3 bases and J lost 7 bases. Germline V gene lookup returns CDR1 MNHNS and CDR2 SASEGT. Here the CDR3 DNA reads TGTGCCAGCAGTGAGAAGACAGGGGTGAGTGAAGCTTTCTTT. It codes for CASSEKTGVSEAFF.

This chain uses TRBV7-9 with TRBJ1-5, with D perhaps matching TRBD1 (5 bases). V was cut by 5 bases and J by 8 bases, with 10 bases left in between. The length of the CDR3 is 12 residues. From germline, CDR1 is SEHNR and CDR2 FQNEAQ (reference sequence). This CDR3 is CASSTPGEPQHF. CDR3 bases: TGTGCCAGCAGCACCCCGGGGGAGCCCCAGCATTTT. The variable domain in full, with the rest retrieved from reference TRBV7-9 and TRBJ1-5, is DTGVSQNPRHKITKRGQNVTFRCDPISEHNRLYWYRQTLGQGPEFLTYFQNEAQLEKSRLLSDRFSAERPKGSFSTLEIQRTEQGDSAMYLCASSTPGEPQHFGDGTRLSIL.

The V and J genes are TRBV19 and TRBJ1-6, with 8 bases aligning to TRBD1. The V and J ends lost 6 bases and 9 bases, in that order; junction bases with no gene match: 7. Germline CDR1 and CDR2: LNHDA and SQIVND (reference sequence). This CDR3 is built from 14 residues. In nucleotides, the CDR3 is TGTGCCAGTAGGGACAGGGTGTATTCTTCACCCCTCCACTTT. This encodes CASRDRVYSSPLHF.

The table lists this clone with a count of one. V is TRBV7-3 and J is TRBJ2-7; TRBD2 matches 11 bases. Germline V gene data show CDR1 as SGHTA and CDR2 as FQGTGA. With 2 bases clipped from V and 2 bases from J, the junction kept 17 bases outside the gene matches. CDR3 size: 20 residues. The CDR3 spells CASSLPPGLADQIPPYEQYF. The CDR3, as DNA: TGTGCCAGCAGCTTACCCCCGGGACTAGCGGATCAGATTCCTCCCTACGAGCAGTACTTC.

The chain combines TRBV4-1 with TRBJ1-2; 8 positions agree with TRBD1. The CDR3 is 14 residues long. CDR1 MGHRA and CDR2 YSYEKL come from the germline V gene. The V segment lost 2 bases and the J segment 4 bases; nucleotides outside the gene matches: 3. The CDR3: CASSQRTGSYGYTF. In DNA, the CDR3 is TGCGCCAGCAGCCAACGGACAGGGAGCTATGGCTACACCTTC.

The chain recombines TRBV9 with TRBJ2-7, with 12 bases matching TRBD2. CDR1 is SGDLS and CDR2 is YYNGEE in the germline V gene. This CDR3 contains 15 residues. V gave up 0 bases and J gave up 3 bases; unmatched junction bases: 1. The CDR3 sequence is CASSVEGLAGYEQYF. The CDR3 DNA follows: TGTGCCAGCAGCGTAGAGGGACTAGCGGGCTACGAGCAGTACTTC. Based on the CDR3 plus reference TRBV9 and TRBJ2-7, the full variable domain is DSGVTQTPKHLITATGQRVTLRCSPRSGDLSVYWYQQSLDQGLQFLIQYYNGEERAKGNILERFSAQQFPDLHSELNLSSLELGDSALYFCASSVEGLAGYEQYFGPGTRLTVT.

This CDR3 reads CASSLRDRDNYGYTF. CDR3 DNA: TGTGCCAGCAGTCTTCGGGACAGAGATAACTATGGCTACACCTTC. The genes are TRBV4-2 and TRBJ1-2, with 7 nucleotides matching TRBD1. The V segment lost 6 bases and the J segment 1 base; nucleotides outside the gene matches: 8. Looked up from germline, CDR1 is LGHNA and CDR2 is YNFKEQ. CDR3 length equals 15 residues.

The CDR3 spells CAISSPGHLPLSGANVLTF. CDR3 in DNA: TGTGCCATCAGTTCGCCGGGACACCTTCCCCTCTCTGGGGCCAACGTCCTGACTTTC. V usage is TRBV10-3 and J usage is TRBJ2-6, with a possible D match to TRBD1 (6 bases). Germline V gene lookup returns CDR1 ENHRY and CDR2 SYGVKD. The V end was cut by 5 bases, the J end by 0 bases, with 20 bases between. The CDR3 totals 19 residues.